This T cell receptor (beta chain) comes out of a study of T-cell reconstitution after alpha-beta-depleted transplantation in children. Study-wide findings and caveats: Diversity of TCRbeta at day 60 was high in some patients, arising from surviving recipient T cells and thymic progenitors.

TCRbeta library construction was performed incorporating unique molecular identifiers. TCRdb reprocessed the PCR reads via MiXCR and lists one record per CDR3 protein. The table includes roughly 100,000 distinct CDR3 sequences, around 5.9% detected once. This clonotype came up a few times. Its specificity is unknown. This TCR came from a female patient aged 2 to 10 who had a stem cell transplant for Fanconi anemia, so the T cells may come from the graft donor. The starting material was PBMCs, mostly from graft donor cells, obtained 60 days after TCRalphabeta/CD19-depleted stem cell transplant.

The DNA for the CDR3 is TGCGCCAGCAGACTAGCGGGGCTACTTAGCACAGATACGCAGTATTTT. Translated: CASRLAGLLSTDTQYF. V gene TRBV5-1 combines with J gene TRBJ2-3, with 10 bases identical to TRBD2. This CDR3 spans 16 amino acids. Losses at the gene ends were 5 bases for V and 0 bases for J; bases not matched to a gene: 6. CDR1 SGHRS and CDR2 YFSETQ come from the germline V gene.